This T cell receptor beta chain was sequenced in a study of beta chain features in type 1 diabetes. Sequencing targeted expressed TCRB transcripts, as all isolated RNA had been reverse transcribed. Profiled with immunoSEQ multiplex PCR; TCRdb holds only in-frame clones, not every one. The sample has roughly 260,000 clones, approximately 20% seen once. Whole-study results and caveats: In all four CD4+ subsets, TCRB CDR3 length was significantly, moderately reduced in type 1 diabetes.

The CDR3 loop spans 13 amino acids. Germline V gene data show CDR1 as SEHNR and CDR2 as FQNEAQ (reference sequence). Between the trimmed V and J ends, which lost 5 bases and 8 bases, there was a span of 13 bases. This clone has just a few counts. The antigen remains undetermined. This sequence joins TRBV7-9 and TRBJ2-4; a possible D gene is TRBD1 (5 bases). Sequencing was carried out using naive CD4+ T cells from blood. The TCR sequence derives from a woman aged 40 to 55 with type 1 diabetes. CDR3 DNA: TGTGCCAGCAGCCCCAGGGTTTCGGACATTCAGTACTTC. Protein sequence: CASSPRVSDIQYF.